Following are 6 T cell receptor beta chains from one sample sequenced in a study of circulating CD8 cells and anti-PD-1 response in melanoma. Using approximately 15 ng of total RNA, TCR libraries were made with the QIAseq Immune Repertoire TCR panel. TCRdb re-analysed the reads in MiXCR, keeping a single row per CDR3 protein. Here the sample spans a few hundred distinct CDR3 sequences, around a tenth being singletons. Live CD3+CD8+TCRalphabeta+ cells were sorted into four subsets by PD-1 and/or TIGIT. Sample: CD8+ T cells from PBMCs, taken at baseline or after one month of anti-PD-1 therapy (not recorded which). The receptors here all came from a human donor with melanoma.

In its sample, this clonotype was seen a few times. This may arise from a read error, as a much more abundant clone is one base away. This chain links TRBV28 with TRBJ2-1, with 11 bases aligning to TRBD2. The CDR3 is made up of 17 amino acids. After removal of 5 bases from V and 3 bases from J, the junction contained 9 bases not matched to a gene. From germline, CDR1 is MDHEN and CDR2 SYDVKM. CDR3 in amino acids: CASSTQAGLADYNEQFF. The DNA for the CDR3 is TGTGCCAGCAGTACCCAGGCGGGACTAGCGGACTACAATGAGCAGTTCTTC.

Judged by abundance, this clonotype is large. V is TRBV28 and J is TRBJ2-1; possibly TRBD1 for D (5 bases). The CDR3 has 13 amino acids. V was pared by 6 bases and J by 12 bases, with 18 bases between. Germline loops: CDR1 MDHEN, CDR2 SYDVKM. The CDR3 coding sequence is TGTGCCAGCAGCTTCGACAGTGACATGAGGCAGTTCTTC. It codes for CASSFDSDMRQFF.

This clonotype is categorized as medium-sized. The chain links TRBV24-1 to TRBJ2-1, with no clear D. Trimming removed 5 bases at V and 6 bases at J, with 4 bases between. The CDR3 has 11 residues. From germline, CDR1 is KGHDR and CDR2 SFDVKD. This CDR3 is CATSAGNEQFF. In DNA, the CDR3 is TGTGCCACCAGTGCGGGCAATGAGCAGTTCTTC.

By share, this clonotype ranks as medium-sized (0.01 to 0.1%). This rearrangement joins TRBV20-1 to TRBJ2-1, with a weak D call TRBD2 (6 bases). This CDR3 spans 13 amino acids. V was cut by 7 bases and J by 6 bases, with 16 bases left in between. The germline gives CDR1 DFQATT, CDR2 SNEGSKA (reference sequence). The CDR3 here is CSVLREHSNEQFF. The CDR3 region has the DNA TGCAGTGTCCTTCGGGAGCATAGCAATGAGCAGTTCTTC.

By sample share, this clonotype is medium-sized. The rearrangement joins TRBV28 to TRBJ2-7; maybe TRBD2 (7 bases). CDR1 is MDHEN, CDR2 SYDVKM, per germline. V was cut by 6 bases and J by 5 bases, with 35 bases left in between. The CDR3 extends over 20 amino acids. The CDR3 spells CASSLTVTLMSGTRANEQYF. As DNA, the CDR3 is TGTGCCAGCAGCTTGACAGTCACTCTGATGAGCGGGACACGGGCCAACGAGCAGTACTTC.

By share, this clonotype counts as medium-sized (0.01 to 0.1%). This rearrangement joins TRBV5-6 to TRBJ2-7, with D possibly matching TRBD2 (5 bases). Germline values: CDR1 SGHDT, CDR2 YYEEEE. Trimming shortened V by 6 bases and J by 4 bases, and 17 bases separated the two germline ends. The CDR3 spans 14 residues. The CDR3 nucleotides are TGTGCCAGCACCATACTAGAGGGAGTTTACGAGCAGTACTTC. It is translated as CASTILEGVYEQYF.